This T cell receptor beta chain was observed in a study of T-cell memory formation after mild COVID-19. MiXCR was run by TCRdb on the 5' RACE reads, yielding one entry per CDR3 protein. The repertoire holds around 200,000 distinct CDR3 sequences, around 25% seen once, with approximately 10% in the top ten. V shed 3 bases, J shed 2 bases, and the junction held 2 bases outside the gene matches. Germline assignment: CDR1 SGHDT and CDR2 YYEEEE. This CDR3 has 14 residues. The TCR was taken from an adult woman who had mild COVID-19 (a few samples of this study predate the infection). Cell type and time point are not known. J is TRBJ2-5 and V is TRBV5-6; 9 positions match TRBD1. Input material: PBMCs or a T cell subset sorted from them (not recorded which). For the CDR3, the DNA is TGTGCCAGCAGCTCCGGACAGGGGCAAGAGACCCAGTACTTC. It is translated as CASSSGQGQETQYF.